The 2 T cell receptor beta chains below were found in one sample sequenced in a study of control samples from healthy donors and cancer patients (dated by TCRdb to 2020 to 2021). Library preparation used the immunoSEQ multiplex PCR assay. TCRdb holds this immuneACCESS table with in-frame rearrangements only. Some clones are missing; in checked studies, unresolved V genes explain under half, and the rest has no known cause. In all, the sample holds roughly 130,000 clones, and around nine tenths of those were seen once. The ten largest clones capture about 3.2% of the sample. Sequencing used blood. The receptors were sampled from a man aged 45-65 years in good health.

This clone was seen more than once but under ten times. The chain is built from TRBV7-2 and TRBJ1-2, with no clear D. V was shortened by 2 bases and J by 7 bases, with 8 bases between the two germline ends. The CDR3 is made up of 12 amino acids. CDR1 SGHTA and CDR2 FQGNSA come from the germline V gene. DNA for the CDR3: TGTGCCAGCAGCTTATATGGGGTTGGCTACACCTTC. Protein: CASSLYGVGYTF.

This clone occurred a few times. The chain joins TRBV13 to TRBJ2-3; D is undetermined. V dropped 2 bases and J dropped 7 bases, with 10 bases sitting between them. This CDR3 has 13 amino acids. Per germline, CDR1 PRHDT and CDR2 FYEKMQ (reference sequence). CDR3 sequence: CASSLSPENTQYF. CDR3 DNA sequence: TGTGCCAGCAGCTTATCTCCCGAGAATACGCAGTATTTT.